This T cell receptor (beta chain) was sequenced during a study of blood T cell repertoires in COVID-19. Study in general: Acute and convalescent COVID-19 specimens originated in the United States, Italy and Spain. In each case, the material was cDNA or gDNA derived from T cells, B-cell-depleted T cells, or PBMCs.

This clone occurred once. In the original processing: Quantification of nucleated cells was approximated via reference gene primer amplification. Assay: immunoSEQ multiplex PCR; the TCRdb copy retains only in-frame clones and omits some. The V and J calls and clone size are taken from that table; D and trimming were inferred from the DNA. The table has under 200,000 clones, 87% seen once. The TCR was taken from a man between 40 and 49 years old with active or convalescent COVID-19. Sequencing was done on a sample of peripheral blood.

The CDR3 bases are TGTGCCAGTAGTCTCGACAGGGATCGCAACTATGGCTACACCTTC. Protein sequence: CASSLDRDRNYGYTF. The chain employs TRBV19 and TRBJ1-2, with TRBD1 identical over 7 bases. V dropped 5 bases and J dropped 2; count of bases not matched to a gene: 8. Germline assignment: CDR1 LNHDA and CDR2 SQIVND (reference sequence). The CDR3 spans 15 residues. The full variable domain, completed using reference TRBV19 and TRBJ1-2, is DGGITQSPKYLFRKEGQNVTLSCEQNLNHDAMYWYRQDPGQGLRLIYYSQIVNDFQKGDIAEGYSVSREKKESFPLTVTSAQKNPTAFYLCASSLDRDRNYGYTFGSGTRLTVV.